Listed below are T cell receptor beta chains from one sample, sequenced in a study of CD8 T cells in ankylosing spondylitis. TCRdb passed the 5' RACE reads through MiXCR, listing each CDR3 protein once. Of about 110,000 distinct CDR3 sequences in the sample, approximately 25% were seen once. The source material was synovial fluid, either unsorted or a sorted T cell fraction (not recorded which). The receptors shown here come from a male donor with ankylosing spondylitis. The CDR3 runs from the conserved cysteine through the conserved F or W. A D gene is named only where the DNA matches it firmly. The listing skips clone size in some rows; elsewhere it reads once, few, many or a size class.

v_gene,d_gene,abundance,j_gene,CDR3aa,CDR3nt
TRBV27,TRBD2,-,TRBJ2-3,CASSSSGAADTQYF,TGTGCCAGCAGTTCAAGCGGGGCGGCAGATACGCAGTATTTT
TRBV6-2/TRBV6-3,-,-,TRBJ1-5,CASGFWSQPQHF,TGTGCCAGCGGTTTCTGGAGTCAGCCCCAGCATTTT
TRBV7-9,-,few,TRBJ1-5,CASSLEEGQPQHF,TGTGCCAGCAGCTTAGAAGAGGGGCAGCCCCAGCATTTT
TRBV20-1,TRBD2,medium-sized,TRBJ2-7,CSARGGLAGAGYEQYF,TGCAGTGCTAGAGGGGGACTAGCGGGAGCGGGCTACGAGCAGTACTTC
TRBV7-7,-,few,TRBJ2-5,CASSLAPLRGQETQYF,TGTGCCAGCAGCTTAGCGCCCCTACGGGGCCAAGAGACCCAGTACTTC
TRBV18,-,-,TRBJ1-3,CASSPRPDPGNTIYF,TGTGCCAGCTCACCACGACCGGACCCGGGAAACACCATATATTTT
TRBV15,TRBD1,-,TRBJ2-4,CATSRDLRTGALGDIQYF,TGTGCCACCAGCAGAGATCTGAGGACAGGGGCCTTGGGGGACATTCAGTACTTC
TRBV6-1,-,-,TRBJ1-5,CASSEEEGGNQPQHF,TGTGCCAGCAGTGAAGAGGAGGGAGGGAATCAGCCCCAGCATTTT
TRBV6-5,TRBD2,many,TRBJ2-1,CASSWSSGVNEQFF,TGTGCCAGCAGTTGGTCTAGCGGGGTCAATGAGCAGTTCTTC
TRBV10-3,TRBD2,many,TRBJ2-1,CAIYSGRANNEQFF,TGTGCCATTTATAGCGGGAGGGCAAACAATGAGCAGTTCTTC
TRBV6-1,TRBD1,few,TRBJ1-1,CASSEDAQRDSEAFF,TGTGCCAGCAGTGAAGATGCTCAAAGGGACAGTGAAGCTTTCTTT
TRBV5-1,-,few,TRBJ2-1,CASSLGRARNEQFF,TGCGCCAGCAGCTTGGGCCGGGCCCGCAATGAGCAGTTCTTC
TRBV2,-,-,TRBJ1-3,CASSVADHSGNTIYF,TGTGCCAGCAGTGTGGCAGACCATTCTGGAAACACCATATATTTT
TRBV24-1,TRBD1,-,TRBJ2-1,CATSDSLTGGAYNEQFF,TGTGCCACCAGTGATTCCCTGACAGGGGGAGCTTACAATGAGCAGTTCTTC
TRBV3-1,-,few,TRBJ1-3,CASSQDNGAGNTIYF,TGTGCCAGCAGCCAAGATAACGGGGCTGGAAACACCATATATTTT
TRBV5-5,-,few,TRBJ2-7,CASSFFPGPSYEQYF,TGTGCCAGCAGCTTTTTTCCAGGACCTTCCTACGAGCAGTACTTC
TRBV24-1,TRBD2,-,TRBJ2-1,CATSDFKTSGRGNEQFF,TGTGCCACCAGTGATTTTAAGACTAGCGGGAGGGGGAATGAGCAGTTCTTC
TRBV27,-,few,TRBJ2-6,CASSLSSGANVLTF,TGTGCCAGCAGTTTGAGCTCTGGGGCCAACGTCCTGACTTTC
TRBV3-1,-,-,TRBJ1-2,CASSPGLYGYTF,TGTGCCAGCAGCCCCGGGCTCTATGGCTACACCTTC
TRBV5-1,TRBD2,-,TRBJ2-3,CASSPAGVVADTQYF,TGCGCCAGCAGCCCAGCGGGAGTCGTCGCAGATACGCAGTATTTT
TRBV7-9,-,-,TRBJ2-1,CASSRGEAYNEQFF,TGTGCCAGCAGCAGGGGCGAAGCCTACAATGAGCAGTTCTTC
TRBV3-1,-,-,TRBJ2-3,CASSRGLTSTDTQYF,TGTGCCAGCAGCCGGGGACTTACTAGCACAGATACGCAGTATTTT
TRBV2,-,-,TRBJ2-1,CASSRQASYNEQFF,TGTGCCAGCAGTCGACAGGCCTCCTACAATGAGCAGTTCTTC
TRBV7-9,-,few,TRBJ1-1,CASSLTGVAFF,TGTGCCAGCAGCTTGACCGGGGTAGCTTTCTTT
TRBV20-1,TRBD2,-,TRBJ2-1,CSAISGTSGRMWGNEQFF,TGCAGTGCTATCTCCGGGACTAGCGGGAGAATGTGGGGCAATGAGCAGTTCTTC
TRBV5-1,-,-,TRBJ2-6,CASSVGRNSGANVLTF,TGCGCCAGCAGCGTGGGACGAAACTCTGGGGCCAACGTCCTGACTTTC
TRBV6-1,-,-,TRBJ1-1,CATKLSGTEAFF,TGTGCCACCAAGTTATCGGGCACTGAAGCTTTCTTT
TRBV18,-,-,TRBJ2-7,CASSGGLMSSYEQYF,TGTGCCAGCTCAGGAGGACTCATGAGCTCCTACGAGCAGTACTTC
TRBV7-9,-,-,TRBJ1-1,CASSTNRAGNTEAFF,TGTGCCAGCAGCACCAACAGGGCTGGGAACACTGAAGCTTTCTTT
TRBV20-1,TRBD1,-,TRBJ2-5,CSALPAGQGQETQYF,TGCAGTGCTCTCCCCGCCGGACAGGGTCAAGAGACCCAGTACTTC